This T cell receptor beta chain was recorded in a study of CD8 T cells in ankylosing spondylitis. TCRdb re-analysed the 5' RACE reads in MiXCR, keeping a single row per CDR3 protein. The sample lists approximately 240,000 distinct CDR3 sequences, roughly a quarter occurring once. Per the germline V gene, CDR1 is WNHNN and CDR2 is SYGVQD (reference sequence). The CDR3 is made up of 12 amino acids. Trimming cost V 3 bases and J 6 bases, with 7 bases left between them. The TCR sequence derives from a male donor with ankylosing spondylitis or in good health (not recorded which). The chain has TRBV10-1 and TRBJ2-3; no definite D call. Specimen: blood, either unsorted or a sorted T cell fraction (not recorded which). CDR3 sequence: CASSETFDTQYF. CDR3 coding DNA: TGCGCCAGCAGTGAAACATTTGATACGCAGTATTTT.